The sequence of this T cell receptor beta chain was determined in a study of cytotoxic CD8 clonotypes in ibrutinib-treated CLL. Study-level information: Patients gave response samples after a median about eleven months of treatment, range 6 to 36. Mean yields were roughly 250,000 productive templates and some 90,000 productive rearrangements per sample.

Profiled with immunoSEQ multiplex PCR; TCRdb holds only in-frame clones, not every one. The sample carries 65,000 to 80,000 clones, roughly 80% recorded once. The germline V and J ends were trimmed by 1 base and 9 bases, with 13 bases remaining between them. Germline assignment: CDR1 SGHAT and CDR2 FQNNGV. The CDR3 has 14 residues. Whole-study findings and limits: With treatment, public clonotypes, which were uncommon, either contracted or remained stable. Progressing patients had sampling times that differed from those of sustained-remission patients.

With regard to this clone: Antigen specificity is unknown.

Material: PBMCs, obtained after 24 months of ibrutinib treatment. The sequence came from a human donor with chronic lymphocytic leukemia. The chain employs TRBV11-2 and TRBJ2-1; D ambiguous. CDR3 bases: TGTGCCAGCAGCTTAGTAGCAAAACAAGGTGAGCAGTTCTTC. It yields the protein CASSLVAKQGEQFF. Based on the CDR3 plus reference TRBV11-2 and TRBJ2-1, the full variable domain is EAGVAQSPRYKIIEKRQSVAFWCNPISGHATLYWYQQILGQGPKLLIQFQNNGVVDDSQLPKDRFSAERLKGVDSTLKIQPAKLEDSAVYLCASSLVAKQGEQFFGPGTRLTVL.